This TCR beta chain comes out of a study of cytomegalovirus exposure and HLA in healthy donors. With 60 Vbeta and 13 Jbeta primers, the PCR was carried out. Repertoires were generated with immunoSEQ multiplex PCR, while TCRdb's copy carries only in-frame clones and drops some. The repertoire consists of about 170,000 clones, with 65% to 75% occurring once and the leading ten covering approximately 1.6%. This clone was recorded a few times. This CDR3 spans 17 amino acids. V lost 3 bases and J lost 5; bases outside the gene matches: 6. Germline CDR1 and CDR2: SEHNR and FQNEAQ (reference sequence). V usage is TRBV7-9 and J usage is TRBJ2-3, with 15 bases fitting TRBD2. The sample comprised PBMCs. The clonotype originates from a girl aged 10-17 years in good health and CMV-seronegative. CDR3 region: CASSFRTSGGVGDTQYF. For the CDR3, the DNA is TGTGCCAGCAGCTTTCGGACTAGCGGGGGGGTTGGAGATACGCAGTATTTT.